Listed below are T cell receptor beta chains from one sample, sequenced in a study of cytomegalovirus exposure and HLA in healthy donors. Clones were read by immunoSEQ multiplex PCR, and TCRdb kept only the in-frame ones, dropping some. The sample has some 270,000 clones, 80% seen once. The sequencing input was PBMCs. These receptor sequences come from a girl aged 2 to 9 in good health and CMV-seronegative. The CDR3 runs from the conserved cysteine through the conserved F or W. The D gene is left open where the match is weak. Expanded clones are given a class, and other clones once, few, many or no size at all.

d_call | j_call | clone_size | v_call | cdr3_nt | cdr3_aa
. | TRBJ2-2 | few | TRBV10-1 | TGCGCCAGCAGTCCGGAGATTACGAACACCGGGGAGCTGTTTTTT | CASSPEITNTGELFF
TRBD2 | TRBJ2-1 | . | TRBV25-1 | TGTGCCAGCAGTGAACCCCCCCTAGCGGGAGGGCTTTGGCGGCAGTTCTTC | CASSEPPLAGGLWRQFF
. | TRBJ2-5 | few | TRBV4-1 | TGCGCCAGCAGCCAAGATCAACTTCCAGGGGCAGAGACCCAGTACTTC | CASSQDQLPGAETQYF
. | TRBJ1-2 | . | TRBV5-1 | TGCGCCAGCAGACGGGTTCGAACGACTAACTATGGCTACACCTTC | CASRRVRTTNYGYTF
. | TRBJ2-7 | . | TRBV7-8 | TGTGCCAGCAGCCGACGCGACGGGGACGAGCAGTACTTC | CASSRRDGDEQYF
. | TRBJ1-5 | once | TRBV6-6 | TGTGCCAGCAGTTACGGGCAGGGGAATCAGCCCCAGCATTTT | CASSYGQGNQPQHF
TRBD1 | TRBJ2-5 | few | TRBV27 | TGTGCCAGCAGTCCTCGGACAGGGGAGACCCAGTACTTC | CASSPRTGETQYF
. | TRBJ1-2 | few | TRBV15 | TGTGCCACCAGCAGACCACAGGGAAGGAATGGCTACACCTTC | CATSRPQGRNGYTF
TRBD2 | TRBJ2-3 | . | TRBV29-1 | TGCAGCGCGAGTTATGTAGCGGGGGCCTACACAGATACGCAGTATTTT | CSASYVAGAYTDTQYF
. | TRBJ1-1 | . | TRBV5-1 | TGCGCCAGCAGCCTAGAACGAAACACTGAAGCTTTCTTT | CASSLERNTEAFF
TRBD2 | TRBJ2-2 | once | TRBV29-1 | TGCAGCGTCGCTGCCCTAGCGGGAGGGTTCACCGGGGAGCTGTTTTTT | CSVAALAGGFTGELFF
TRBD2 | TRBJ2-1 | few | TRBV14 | TGTGCCAGCAGCCTACTAGCGGGGGGAGGGAATGAGCAGTTCTTC | CASSLLAGGGNEQFF
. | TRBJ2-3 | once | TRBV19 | TGTGCCAGTAGAAGTGTCGGGGTCACAGATACGCAGTATTTT | CASRSVGVTDTQYF
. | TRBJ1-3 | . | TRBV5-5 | TGTGCCAGCAGCTTTATAAACTCTGGAAACACCATATATTTT | CASSFINSGNTIYF
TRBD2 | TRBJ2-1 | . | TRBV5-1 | TGCGCCAGCAGCTTTCGAGGACTAGCGGGTGGGAGCTCCTACAATGAGCAGTTCTTC | CASSFRGLAGGSSYNEQFF
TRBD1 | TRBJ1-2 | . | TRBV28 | TGTGCCAGCAACCTCCCCCAGGGACAGGGGGATGGCTACACCTTC | CASNLPQGQGDGYTF
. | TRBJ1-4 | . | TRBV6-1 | TGTGCCAGCAGTGAAAGTCAAGGGGGTACTCCATCTGGAAAACTGTTTTTT | CASSESQGGTPSGKLFF
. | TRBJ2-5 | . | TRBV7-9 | TGTGCCAGCAGCTTAGTGGGACTCTCGGCAGAGACCCAGTACTTC | CASSLVGLSAETQYF
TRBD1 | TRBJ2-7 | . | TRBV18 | TGTGCCAGCTCACAAGGGGGCCGGGAAGAGCAGTACTTC | CASSQGGREEQYF
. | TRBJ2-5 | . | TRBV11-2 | TGTGCCAGCAGCTTAGCCGTCGAAGGAGGAGGGAAAGAGACCCAGTACTTC | CASSLAVEGGGKETQYF
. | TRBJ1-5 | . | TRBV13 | TGTGCCAGCAGCTTAGGCCGGCAGGGGAAACAGCCCCAGCATTTT | CASSLGRQGKQPQHF
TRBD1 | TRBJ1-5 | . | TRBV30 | TGTGCCTGGAGCAAAGCAGGGGGGAATCAGCCCCAGCATTTT | CAWSKAGGNQPQHF
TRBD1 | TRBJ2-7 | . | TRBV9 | TGTGCCAGCAGCGTAGGCCAGGACAGGGTTTACGAGCAGTACTTC | CASSVGQDRVYEQYF
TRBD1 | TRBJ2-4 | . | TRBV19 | TGTGCCAGTAGTCCTGGACCGGGACAGTTAAACATTCAGTACTTC | CASSPGPGQLNIQYF
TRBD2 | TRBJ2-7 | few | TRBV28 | TGTGCCAGCAGTAGTTCCGGGACTAGCGGGAGTTACTATTGGGAGCAGTACTTC | CASSSSGTSGSYYWEQYF
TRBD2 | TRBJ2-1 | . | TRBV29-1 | TGCAGCGTTGACGGTCCCGTACTAGCGACGTACAATGAGCAGTTCTTC | CSVDGPVLATYNEQFF
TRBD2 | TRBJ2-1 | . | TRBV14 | TGTGCCAGCAGCCCCCGTGCGGGAGAACTCAATGAGCAGTTCTTC | CASSPRAGELNEQFF
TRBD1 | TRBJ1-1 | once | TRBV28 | TGTGCCAGCAGTTTATGGCAGGGGGGCACTGAAGCTTTCTTT | CASSLWQGGTEAFF
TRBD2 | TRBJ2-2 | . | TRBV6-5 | TGTGCCAGCAGTTCGACTAGCCCCGGGGAGCTGTTTTTT | CASSSTSPGELFF
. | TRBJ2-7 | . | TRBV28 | TGTGCCAGCAGTCCGCGGGACTCTCACGAGCAGTACTTC | CASSPRDSHEQYF
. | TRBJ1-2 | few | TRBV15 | TGTGCCACCAGCAGAGCTGAGGGGGAGTACTATGGCTACACCTTC | CATSRAEGEYYGYTF
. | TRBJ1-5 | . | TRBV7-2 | TGTGCCAGCAGCTTAAACCGGGCTAGCGAGCCCCAGCATTTT | CASSLNRASEPQHF
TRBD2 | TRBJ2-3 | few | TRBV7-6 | TGTGCCAGCAGCCGTAGCGGGGGCCACACAGATACGCAGTATTTT | CASSRSGGHTDTQYF
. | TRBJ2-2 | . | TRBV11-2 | TGTGCCAGCAGCTTAGTACCTAGCGCGAACACCGGGGAGCTGTTTTTT | CASSLVPSANTGELFF
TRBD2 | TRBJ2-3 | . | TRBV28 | TGTGCCAGCAGCCGTAGCGGGGCCCCACATACGCAGTATTTT | CASSRSGAPHTQYF
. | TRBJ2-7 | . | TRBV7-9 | TGTGCCAGCAGCCAAACCGGGTTAACCGGGTCGTACGAGCAGTACTTC | CASSQTGLTGSYEQYF
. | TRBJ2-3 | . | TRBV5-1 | TGCGCCAGCAGACGGAGCGGTAGCACAGATACGCAGTATTTT | CASRRSGSTDTQYF
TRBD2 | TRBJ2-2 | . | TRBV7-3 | TGTGCCAGCAGCTTATCGGCGGGAGTGGGGGAGCTGTTTTTT | CASSLSAGVGELFF
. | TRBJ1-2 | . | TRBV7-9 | TGTGCCAGCAGCTTAGGACAGAACTATGGCTACACCTTC | CASSLGQNYGYTF
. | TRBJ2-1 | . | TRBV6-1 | TGTGCCAGCAGTGGGGGACATCATGAGCAGTTCTTC | CASSGGHHEQFF
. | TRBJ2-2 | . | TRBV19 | TGTGCCAGTAACAGGAAGCTCCCGAACACCGGGGAGCTGTTTTTT | CASNRKLPNTGELFF
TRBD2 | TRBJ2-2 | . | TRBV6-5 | TGTGCCAGCAGTTACGGCGGGGGGGACACCGGGGAGCTGTTTTTT | CASSYGGGDTGELFF
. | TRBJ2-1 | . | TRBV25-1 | TGTGCCAGCAGTGCAAACAGGGTAGGCTTGGGGCAGTTCTTC | CASSANRVGLGQFF
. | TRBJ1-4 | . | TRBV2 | TGTGCCAGCAACAGGGACGATGAAAAACTGTTTTTT | CASNRDDEKLFF
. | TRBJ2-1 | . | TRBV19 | TGTGCCAGTGGGACTTCGCTCCCTTACAATGAGCAGTTCTTC | CASGTSLPYNEQFF
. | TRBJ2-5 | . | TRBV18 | TGTGCCAGCTCAACCGGGCCTAGGGGAGAGACCCAGTACTTC | CASSTGPRGETQYF
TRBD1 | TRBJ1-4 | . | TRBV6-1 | TGTGCCAGCAGTACAGGGGCAACTAATGAAAAACTGTTTTTT | CASSTGATNEKLFF
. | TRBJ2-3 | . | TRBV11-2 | TGTGCCAGCAGCTTAGCTTGGAGCTTTAGCACAGATACGCAGTATTTT | CASSLAWSFSTDTQYF
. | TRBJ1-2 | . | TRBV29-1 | TGCAGCGTTGTTAGCGGGGTGGACTATGGCTACACCTTC | CSVVSGVDYGYTF